These 12 T cell receptor beta chains were sequenced from one sample in a study of T-cell memory formation after mild COVID-19. TCRdb reprocessed the 5' RACE reads via MiXCR and lists one record per CDR3 protein. The sample records approximately 390,000 distinct CDR3 sequences, approximately 15% being singletons. The sample was PBMCs or a T cell subset sorted from them (not recorded which). The receptors were gathered from a man younger than 35 who had mild COVID-19 (a few samples of this study predate the infection). Cell type and time point are not known.

The chain has TRBV27 and TRBJ2-1; D may be TRBD2 (6 bases). The CDR3 contains 16 residues. Deletions cut 4 bases from V and 2 bases from J, with 15 bases between. Germline V gene sequence: CDR1 MNHEY, CDR2 SMNVEV (reference sequence). DNA of the CDR3: TGTGCCAGCAGTTCATCGGTGGCGGGACCCTACAATGAGCAGTTCTTC. It specifies CASSSSVAGPYNEQFF.

There are a few counts of this clonotype. The chain carries TRBV5-1 and TRBJ2-4; tentative D call: TRBD1 (6 bases). The germline V gene has CDR1 SGHRS and CDR2 YFSETQ. This CDR3 spans 12 amino acids. Trimming removed 5 bases from V and 12 bases from J, with 15 bases in between. Written as DNA, the CDR3 is TGCGCCAGCAGTTTCAACCAGGGGAATCAGTACTTC. Residues: CASSFNQGNQYF. Full variable domain (rest looked up from reference TRBV5-1 and TRBJ2-4): KAGVTQTPRYLIKTRGQQVTLSCSPISGHRSVSWYQQTPGQGLQFLFEYFSETQRNKGNFPGRFSGRQFSNSRSEMNVSTLELGDSALYLCASSFNQGNQYFGAGTRLSVL.

The rearrangement links TRBV7-2 to TRBJ1-4, with D perhaps TRBD1 (5 bases). The CDR3 consists of 14 residues. In germline, CDR1 is SGHTA, CDR2 FQGNSA. Trimming pared 1 base from V and 6 bases from J, leaving 9 bases between. The CDR3 loop is CASSLVRGYEKLFF. The CDR3 bases are TGTGCCAGCAGCTTAGTCCGGGGGTATGAAAAACTGTTTTTT.

The V gene is TRBV4-2, the J gene TRBJ2-5, with 7 bases lining up with TRBD1. This CDR3 spans 14 amino acids. V gave up 3 bases and J gave up 5 bases; unmatched junction bases: 6. Germline CDR1 reads LGHNA; CDR2 reads YNFKEQ. CDR3 DNA sequence: TGTGCCAGCAGCCAGAGGGACAGAAAGGAGACCCAGTACTTC. It translates to CASSQRDRKETQYF.

The chain links TRBV27 to TRBJ1-5; 8 nucleotides agree with TRBD1. CDR3 length: 14 residues. Germline V gene data show CDR1 as MNHEY and CDR2 as SMNVEV (reference sequence). The trim removed 6 bases at V and 9 bases at J, leaving 10 bases unmatched. The CDR3 nucleotides are TGTGCCAGCAGACTCGGACAGGGAATAGGGCCCCAGCATTTT. It yields the protein CASRLGQGIGPQHF.

This chain connects TRBV5-6 to TRBJ1-6; 7 bases align to TRBD1. The germline gives CDR1 SGHDT, CDR2 YYEEEE. The CDR3 is 16 residues long. The J segment lost 10 bases and the V segment lost 0 bases, leaving 10 bases of the junction unmatched. CDR3 sequence (DNA): TGTGCCAGCAGCTTGGAACAGGGGCGAGGAGGCTCACCCCTCCACTTT. Encoded protein: CASSLEQGRGGSPLHF.

The table lists this clonotype with many counts. The chain links TRBV20-1 to TRBJ1-1, with D unresolved. Per the germline V gene, CDR1 is DFQATT and CDR2 is SNEGSKA (reference sequence). Trimming pared 0 bases from V and 0 bases from J, leaving 8 bases between. The CDR3 contains 14 residues. CDR3 nucleotides: TGCAGTGCTAGAGATCGGGTACTGAACACTGAAGCTTTCTTT. Translation gives CSARDRVLNTEAFF.

V is TRBV12-3 or TRBV12-4 and J is TRBJ2-3; 8 positions agree with TRBD2. The CDR3 has 16 residues. Germline trimming cut 3 bases from V and 4 bases from J; bases unmatched to any gene: 9. CDR3 in amino acids: CASSFAGGLGPDTQYF. The CDR3 nucleotides read TGTGCCAGCAGTTTTGCGGGGGGCCTAGGACCAGATACGCAGTATTTT.

The chain joins TRBV6-6 to TRBJ2-1, with 12 bases lining up with TRBD2. Looked up from germline, CDR1 is MNHNY and CDR2 is SVGAGI (reference sequence). The length of the CDR3 is 16 residues. Trimming cost V 6 bases and J 2 bases; bases outside gene matches: 5. CDR3 region: CASRSLAGGAYNEQFF. In DNA, the CDR3 is TGTGCCAGCAGGTCTCTAGCGGGGGGGGCCTACAATGAGCAGTTCTTC.

The chain links TRBV24-1 to TRBJ1-2; D gene unclear. Germline V gene data show CDR1 as KGHDR and CDR2 as SFDVKD. The CDR3 is 13 amino acids. V lost 3 bases, J lost 4 bases, and 8 bases lay in between. In nucleotides, the CDR3 is TGTGCCACCAGTGATAGCGCGGGCTATGGCTACACCTTC. Translation gives CATSDSAGYGYTF.

This clonotype has at least ten counts. V and J are TRBV10-3 and TRBJ2-1; D possibly uses TRBD1 or TRBD2 (5 bases each). With 6 bases removed from V and 5 bases from J, the gap between germline ends came to 14 bases. The CDR3 consists of 14 residues. Germline V lookup: CDR1 ENHRY, CDR2 SYGVKD. CDR3 bases: TGTGCCATCAGGCCCGGGACGGAAGACAATGAGCAGTTCTTC. Amino acids: CAIRPGTEDNEQFF.

This clonotype was picked up many times. The chain combines TRBV5-1 with TRBJ2-1; TRBD2 aligns across 11 bases. The CDR3 runs 13 residues. V lost 3 bases, J lost 10 bases, and 3 bases stayed unmatched. Germline loops: CDR1 SGHRS, CDR2 YFSETQ. As DNA, the CDR3 is TGCGCCAGCAGCTACCCTAGCGGGGGGGAGCAGTTCTTC. Protein: CASSYPSGGEQFF.